The TCR beta chain described here comes from a study of T cells after yellow fever vaccination. Study outcomes and limitations: Most clones from primary vaccination were detected again post-booster (roughly 96% CD4, approximately 90% CD8). Abundant bulk-derived clonotypes could contaminate FACS-sorted repertoires. Secondary responses were weaker yet peaked faster, day 5 versus 15.

In this sample, this clonotype turned up a few times. Its cognate antigen is unknown. Making TCR cDNA involved 5'RACE template switching, which added UMIs and a universal primer site. TCRdb re-called the 5' RACE reads with MiXCR, one entry per CDR3 protein. The data contain fewer than 500,000 distinct CDR3 sequences, about 19% of them singletons. Germline CDR1 and CDR2: LNHNV and YYDKDF (reference sequence). V trimming: 0 bases; J trimming: 5 bases; junction bases outside the gene matches: 3. The length of the CDR3 is 15 residues. The source of this sequence is a man between 18 and 29 years old who received the YFV17D yellow fever vaccine. The chain uses TRBV15 and TRBJ1-1; 10 bases agree with TRBD1. The specimen comprised PBMCs, sampled before the yellow fever booster vaccination. The CDR3 protein is CATSREGTGVTEAFF. In DNA, the CDR3 is TGTGCCACCAGCAGAGAGGGGACAGGGGTGACTGAAGCTTTCTTT.